The 12 T cell receptor beta chains reported below all come from one sample, sequenced in a study of shared clonotypes between healthy human individuals. Measured with immunoSEQ multiplex PCR; TCRdb has only the in-frame clones, and not every one. The data show about 1.5 million clones, roughly 96% seen once. The sample comprised naive CD4+ T cells sorted from blood. Subset in this sample: CD45RA+ positively selected. The receptors originated from a man between 25 and 39 years old in good health.

The chain is built from TRBV7-2 and TRBJ2-1, with 13 bases that match TRBD2. V was clipped by 4 bases and J by 6 bases; unmatched bases: 6. The CDR3 loop spans 16 amino acids. Germline CDR1 and CDR2: SGHTA and FQGNSA. CDR3 sequence (DNA): TGTGCCAGCAGCTCCTCGACTAGCGGGAGGTTCAATGAGCAGTTCTTC. Its protein is CASSSSTSGRFNEQFF.

The V gene is TRBV10-3, the J gene TRBJ2-7, with TRBD1 matching over 9 bases. Germline CDR1 reads ENHRY; CDR2 reads SYGVKD. Germline trimming cut 10 bases from V and 5 bases from J; bases unmatched to any gene: 6. The CDR3 consists of 12 residues. The DNA of the CDR3 is TGTGCCACCTTCGGGACAGGGAACGAGCAGTACTTC. This gives the protein CATFGTGNEQYF.

The chain recombines TRBV4-3 with TRBJ2-1, with 8 bases aligning to TRBD2. CDR1 is LGHNA, CDR2 YSLEER, per germline. The CDR3 extends over 17 amino acids. V was pared by 1 base and J by 7 bases, with 12 bases of the junction left unmatched. Here the CDR3 DNA reads TGCGCCAGCAGCCAAGGTGATTCGCGGGAGGAAACGAATGAGCAGTTCTTC. Residues: CASSQGDSREETNEQFF.

This clone was recorded only once. The chain recombines TRBV18 with TRBJ2-5, with 8 bases that match TRBD1. The junction had 22 bases not matched to a gene; V was cut back by 1 base and J by 0 bases. Germline lookup yields CDR1 KGHSH and CDR2 LQKENI. The CDR3 covers 22 residues. CDR3: CASSPRAGGPLIGRRYQETQYF. The DNA for the CDR3 is TGTGCCAGCTCACCACGAGCAGGGGGCCCACTTATAGGTAGAAGGTACCAAGAGACCCAGTACTTC.

This sequence joins TRBV6-1 and TRBJ2-2; D might be TRBD1 (5 bases). V was shortened by 6 bases and J by 5 bases, with 16 bases between the two germline ends. This CDR3 has 15 amino acids. The germline V gene encodes CDR1 MNHNS and CDR2 SASEGT. In nucleotides, the CDR3 is TGTGCCAGCAGAATGACAGCGTTGGGGACCGGGGAGCTGTTTTTT. Its protein product is CASRMTALGTGELFF.

Details on this clone: Other DNA sequences of this sample code for an identical CDR3. This chain joins TRBV18 and TRBJ2-7; the D gene could be TRBD1 or TRBD2 (5 bases each). This CDR3 spans 14 amino acids. V was trimmed by 3 bases and J by 2 bases, leaving 11 bases between them. The germline V gene has CDR1 KGHSH and CDR2 LQKENI. The CDR3 protein is CASSPGRVTYEQYF. The CDR3 DNA is TGTGCCAGCTCACCGGGACGGGTGACCTACGAGCAGTACTTC.

The chain couples TRBV10-3 to TRBJ1-4; perhaps TRBD1 as D (5 bases). This CDR3 region has 17 residues. V gave up 3 bases and J gave up 3 bases, with 17 bases separating them. Germline V gene data show CDR1 as ENHRY and CDR2 as SYGVKD. CDR3 protein: CAISDPGQGSANEKLFF. CDR3 nucleotide sequence: TGTGCCATCAGTGACCCCGGGCAGGGTTCAGCTAATGAAAAACTGTTTTTT.

The genes are TRBV5-4 and TRBJ2-7; no reliable D call. This CDR3 has 13 residues. V gave up 0 bases and J gave up 0 bases, with 4 bases separating them. Germline V gives CDR1 SGHNT, CDR2 YYREEE (reference sequence). CDR3 bases: TGTGCCAGCAGCTTGGAGGTCTCCTACGAGCAGTACTTC. Protein sequence: CASSLEVSYEQYF.

The chain is built from TRBV30 and TRBJ1-2; 10 bases agree with TRBD1. The CDR3 covers 13 residues. V lost 4 bases, J lost 8 bases, and 7 bases stayed unmatched. Germline values: CDR1 GTSNPN, CDR2 SVGIG (reference sequence). The CDR3 nucleotides are TGTGCCTGGACCCCCGACAGGGGGCGAGGCTACACCTTC. It is translated as CAWTPDRGRGYTF.

This rearrangement joins TRBV2 to TRBJ2-2, with D possibly TRBD1 on 6 matching bases. This CDR3 has 15 residues. Germline assignment: CDR1 SNHLY and CDR2 FYNNEI. Trimming cost V 3 bases and J 4 bases, with 12 bases left between them. CDR3 loop: CASSDRTAGTGELFF. The CDR3 region has the DNA TGTGCCAGCAGTGATAGGACAGCTGGCACCGGGGAGCTGTTTTTT.

The rearrangement uses TRBV5-1 and TRBJ2-1; D not resolved. Trimming removed 5 bases from V and 5 bases from J, with 14 bases in between. Germline V lookup: CDR1 SGHRS, CDR2 YFSETQ. The CDR3 covers 14 residues. The CDR3 DNA sequence: TGCGCCAGCAGTCCGGAGTATGCTAACAATGAGCAGTTCTTC. This sequence encodes CASSPEYANNEQFF.

The J gene is TRBJ2-1, the V gene TRBV25-1; no definite D call. The CDR3 has 11 amino acids. Germline values: CDR1 MGHDK, CDR2 SYGVNS. Deletions cut 4 bases from V and 10 bases from J, with 8 bases between. The CDR3 coding sequence is TGTGCCAGCAGTGGTAGTAGGGAGCAGTTCTTC. Translating it yields CASSGSREQFF.